The TCR beta chain described here comes from a study of blood T cell repertoires in COVID-19. For the study at large: Material from acute and convalescent COVID-19 was sourced from the United States, Italy and Spain. Nucleic acid was either cDNA or gDNA, and it came from T cells, B-cell-depleted T cells, or PBMCs.

Original handling: Estimates of nucleated cell counts were drawn from the amplification of reference gene primers. Clones were sequenced by immunoSEQ multiplex PCR, and TCRdb holds only the in-frame ones, with some missing. The D gene and trimming were derived from the DNA, and the V and J assignments and clone size from that table. The sample includes 100,000 to 150,000 clones, about 80% of them seen just once. Germline CDR1 and CDR2: SGDLS and YYNGEE. The CDR3 sequence is 18 residues long. Deletions cut 0 bases from V and 1 base from J, with 19 bases between. Sequenced input: peripheral blood. The chain uses TRBV9 and TRBJ1-1; tentative D call: TRBD1 (5 bases). The sequence derives from a human donor in a cohort sampled during active COVID-19. In DNA form, the CDR3 reads TGTGCCAGCAGCGTAGTATCCCCCGACAGAACCCCGAACACTGAAGCTTTCTTT. It specifies CASSVVSPDRTPNTEAFF.